This T cell receptor (beta chain) was sequenced for a study of CD8 T cells in ankylosing spondylitis. General study findings and limits: A motif in TCR beta, a set of fewer than ten highly homologous variants, appeared characteristic of ankylosing spondylitis blood. Significant enrichment of disease-linked clones was reported in matched ankylosing spondylitis synovial fluid.

A single record per CDR3 protein comes from TCRdb applying MiXCR to the 5' RACE reads. The table lists 670,000 or so distinct CDR3 sequences, around a fifth of them singletons. CDR1 MRHNA and CDR2 SNTAGT come from the germline V gene. V was clipped by 2 bases and J by 3 bases, with 7 bases between them. The CDR3 consists of 14 residues. This clonotype has at least ten counts. Its antigen is currently unknown. This clonotype originated in a male donor with ankylosing spondylitis. The sequenced material came from blood, either unsorted or a sorted T cell fraction (not recorded which). V and J are TRBV6-4 and TRBJ2-2, with unresolved D. The CDR3 coding sequence is TGTGCCAGCAGTGACGGTCGGGACACCGGGGAGCTGTTTTTT. Amino acids: CASSDGRDTGELFF.